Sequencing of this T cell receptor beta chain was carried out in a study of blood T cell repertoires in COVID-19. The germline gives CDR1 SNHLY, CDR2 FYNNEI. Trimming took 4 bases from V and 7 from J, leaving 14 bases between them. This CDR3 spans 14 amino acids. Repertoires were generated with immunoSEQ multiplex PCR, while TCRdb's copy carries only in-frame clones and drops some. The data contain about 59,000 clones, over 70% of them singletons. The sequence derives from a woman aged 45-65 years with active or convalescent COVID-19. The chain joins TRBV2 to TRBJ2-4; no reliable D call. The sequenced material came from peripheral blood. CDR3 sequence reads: CASSGNRAANIQYF. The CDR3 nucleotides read TGTGCCAGCAGTGGAAATAGAGCCGCCAACATTCAGTACTTC.